These 26 T cell receptor beta chains originate from one sample sequenced in a study of cytomegalovirus exposure and HLA in healthy donors. The primer mix had 60 Vbeta and 13 Jbeta primers. Clones were read by immunoSEQ multiplex PCR, and TCRdb kept only the in-frame ones, dropping some. The data show about 170,000 clones, roughly 73% seen once. Sequences were obtained from PBMCs. These receptors were obtained from a female donor in good health and CMV-seronegative.

The J gene is TRBJ1-6, the V gene TRBV4-3; weak D call: TRBD1 (6 bases). CDR1 and CDR2 from the germline V gene are LGHNA and YSLEER. The CDR3 runs 14 residues. Between the trimmed V and J ends, which lost 0 bases and 9 bases, there was a span of 9 bases. CDR3 nucleotides: TGCGCCAGCAGCCAAGAGCAAGGGGGTTCACCCCTCCACTTT. This translates into CASSQEQGGSPLHF.

The V gene is TRBV28, the J gene TRBJ2-6; D gene unclear. Germline CDR1 reads MDHEN; CDR2 reads SYDVKM. The CDR3 spans 17 residues. V was clipped by 5 bases and J by 0 bases, with 14 bases between them. In DNA form, the CDR3 reads TGTGCCAGCAGTCCTAACAGTGTTAGCTCTGGGGCCAACGTCCTGACTTTC. Translation: CASSPNSVSSGANVLTF.

The rearrangement uses TRBV18 and TRBJ1-6; 7 nucleotides agree with TRBD1. Germline V gene lookup returns CDR1 KGHSH and CDR2 LQKENI. CDR3 length: 14 residues. V was clipped by 6 bases and J by 5 bases; unmatched bases: 4. The CDR3 coding sequence is TGTGCCAGCTCCCCTGGGACAGATAATTCACCCCTCCACTTT. This sequence encodes CASSPGTDNSPLHF.

Only one count was recorded for this clone. The chain combines TRBV28 with TRBJ1-3; 8 nucleotides align to TRBD1. Trimming at V came to 5 bases and at J to 4 bases, leaving 10 bases not matched to a gene. CDR3 size: 16 residues. Looked up from germline, CDR1 is MDHEN and CDR2 is SYDVKM. The CDR3 here is CASSTNVPGGGNTIYF. The CDR3 coding sequence is TGTGCCAGCAGTACCAACGTTCCAGGGGGCGGAAACACCATATATTTT.

The CDR3 loop reads CASSLGQGGGYTF. Here the CDR3 DNA reads TGCGCCAGCAGCCTCGGACAGGGAGGAGGCTACACCTTC. This chain joins TRBV5-1 and TRBJ1-2; 8 bases fit TRBD1. J was trimmed by 8 bases and V by 4 bases; bases with no gene match: 7. The CDR3 loop spans 13 amino acids. Germline V gene data show CDR1 as SGHRS and CDR2 as YFSETQ.

This clone was recorded a few times. The chain joins TRBV9 to TRBJ1-2; 8 bases map to TRBD1. This CDR3 is built from 16 residues. Germline V gene lookup returns CDR1 SGDLS and CDR2 YYNGEE. V shed 4 bases and J 5 bases; nucleotides not matched to a gene: 13. The CDR3 region has the DNA TGTGCCAGCAGCATCCGTCCGGGACAGGTCGTTTATGGCTACACCTTC. Protein sequence: CASSIRPGQVVYGYTF.

The CDR3, as DNA: TGCGCCAGCAGCCCAGGGGCGAGCTCCTACAATGAGCAGTTCTTC. Translation gives CASSPGASSYNEQFF. The chain couples TRBV5-1 to TRBJ2-1, with D possibly TRBD1 on 6 matching bases. This CDR3 contains 15 residues. Germline values: CDR1 SGHRS, CDR2 YFSETQ. Trimming took 4 bases from V and 0 from J, leaving 11 bases between them.

This clone has only a few counts. The chain carries TRBV28 and TRBJ2-5, with 10 bases fitting TRBD1. The germline V gene encodes CDR1 MDHEN and CDR2 SYDVKM. The CDR3 totals 14 residues. J lost 5 bases, V lost 6 bases, and 6 bases had no gene match. The CDR3 loop is CASSYDRGRETQYF. CDR3 DNA sequence: TGTGCCAGCAGCTACGACAGGGGGCGGGAGACCCAGTACTTC. The full variable domain, in which reference TRBV28 and TRBJ2-5 provide the parts outside the CDR3, is DVKVTQSSRYLVKRTGEKVFLECVQDMDHENMFWYRQDPGLGLRLIYFSYDVKMKEKGDIPEGYSVSREKKERFSLILESASTNQTSMYLCASSYDRGRETQYFGPGTRLLVL.

This chain links TRBV28 with TRBJ1-2, with TRBD1 matching 7 bases. The CDR3 consists of 12 residues. From germline, CDR1 is MDHEN and CDR2 SYDVKM. V lost 4 bases to trimming and J lost 8 bases; unmatched junction nucleotides: 4. CDR3 loop: CASSWDSRGYTF. As DNA, the CDR3 is TGTGCCAGCAGTTGGGACAGTCGAGGCTACACCTTC.

The rearrangement links TRBV7-3 to TRBJ1-1, with D tentatively TRBD1 (5 bases). Germline lookup yields CDR1 SGHTA and CDR2 FQGTGA. Between the trimmed V and J ends, which lost 5 bases and 5 bases, there was a span of 12 bases. This CDR3 spans 13 amino acids. The CDR3 loop reads CASSLQGWTEAFF. For the CDR3, the DNA is TGTGCCAGCAGCCTTCAGGGATGGACTGAAGCTTTCTTT.

The genes are TRBV5-1 and TRBJ2-5, with a tentative D call TRBD1 (5 bases). This CDR3 is built from 12 residues. Germline-derived CDR1 and CDR2 are SGHRS and YFSETQ. Trimming stripped 4 bases from V and 1 base from J, with 5 bases between. The CDR3 here is CASSDSQETQYF. CDR3 coding DNA: TGCGCCAGCAGCGACAGCCAAGAGACCCAGTACTTC.

This clone was picked up a small number of times. This chain links TRBV27 with TRBJ1-1, with D possibly matching TRBD1 (5 bases). The CDR3 is made up of 13 amino acids. The germline V gene has CDR1 MNHEY and CDR2 SMNVEV (reference sequence). V was pared by 4 bases and J by 5 bases, with 11 bases between. CDR3 loop: CASSYGARTEAFF. The CDR3 DNA follows: TGTGCCAGCAGTTATGGGGCGAGGACTGAAGCTTTCTTT.

CDR3 in amino acids: CASSMGTSGSGSYEQYF. The CDR3 DNA follows: TGCGCCAGCAGCATGGGGACTAGCGGGAGCGGATCCTACGAGCAGTACTTC. The gene calls are TRBV5-1 and TRBJ2-7; 14 bases align to TRBD2. This CDR3 comprises 17 residues. Losses at the gene ends were 4 bases for V and 1 base for J; bases not matched to a gene: 7. From germline, CDR1 is SGHRS and CDR2 YFSETQ.

This clone appeared once. This rearrangement joins TRBV5-1 to TRBJ2-7, with a tentative D call TRBD1 (7 bases). Germline-derived CDR1 and CDR2 are SGHRS and YFSETQ. V lost 0 bases, J lost 7 bases, and 14 bases lay in between. The CDR3 length is 14 residues. The CDR3 DNA reads TGCGCCAGCAGCTTGGCCTCAGGGGGGAAGGAGCAGTACTTC. The encoded protein is CASSLASGGKEQYF.

J is TRBJ1-5 and V is TRBV27; 8 bases map to TRBD1. CDR1 is MNHEY, CDR2 SMNVEV, per germline (reference sequence). This CDR3 is built from 15 residues. J gave up 2 bases and V 6 bases, and 6 bases lay outside the gene matches. DNA of the CDR3: TGTGCCAGCAGCGGACAGGGAATTGGCAATCAGCCCCAGCATTTT. The encoded protein is CASSGQGIGNQPQHF.

The V gene is TRBV5-4, the J gene TRBJ2-1; TRBD2 matches at 7 bases. Germline loops: CDR1 SGHNT, CDR2 YYREEE (reference sequence). The CDR3 runs to 15 residues. V was pared by 4 bases and J by 1 base, with 5 bases of the junction left unmatched. The CDR3 region is CASSLSGISYNEQFF. CDR3 DNA sequence: TGTGCCAGCAGCCTGAGCGGGATTTCCTACAATGAGCAGTTCTTC.

This clone was counted a few times. This chain joins TRBV7-8 and TRBJ2-3; D is unresolved. Looked up from germline, CDR1 is SGHVS and CDR2 is FQNEAQ. The CDR3 contains 12 residues. V lost 5 bases and J 4 bases, leaving 7 bases between the germline ends. This chain's CDR3 is CASSPPPDTQYF. The CDR3, as DNA: TGTGCCAGCAGCCCTCCCCCAGATACGCAGTATTTT.

The J gene is TRBJ2-2, the V gene TRBV29-1; 7 bases line up with TRBD2. Germline values: CDR1 SQVTM, CDR2 ANQGSEA. The CDR3 is made up of 14 amino acids. Trimming took 5 bases from V and 3 from J; bases not matched to a gene: 6. CDR3 sequence reads: CSVFLADHTGELFF. CDR3 coding DNA: TGCAGCGTTTTCCTAGCGGATCACACCGGGGAGCTGTTTTTT.

The chain is built from TRBV13 and TRBJ1-1; 10 nucleotides line up with TRBD1. This CDR3 is 17 amino acids long. J lost 1 base, V lost 4 bases, and 9 bases had no gene match. Germline V CDR1 and CDR2: PRHDT, FYEKMQ (reference sequence). Written as DNA, the CDR3 is TGTGCCAGCAGCTGGGAGACAGGGGGCGCGAGGAACACTGAAGCTTTCTTT. Amino acid sequence: CASSWETGGARNTEAFF.

V usage is TRBV6-5 and J usage is TRBJ2-7; 11 positions agree with TRBD1. The ends lost 2 bases at V and 7 bases at J; junction bases unmatched: 4. The CDR3 loop spans 14 amino acids. Germline CDR1 and CDR2: MNHEY and SVGAGI. The CDR3 loop reads CASSYTGQGGEQYF. CDR3 in DNA: TGTGCCAGCAGTTACACGGGACAGGGGGGAGAGCAGTACTTC.

CDR3 amino acids: CASSPGQGLTDTQYF. The CDR3 DNA is TGTGCCAGCAGCCCTGGACAGGGGCTCACAGATACGCAGTATTTT. This chain uses TRBV7-9 with TRBJ2-3, with 9 nucleotides matching TRBD1. Germline V gene data show CDR1 as SEHNR and CDR2 as FQNEAQ (reference sequence). This CDR3 has 15 residues. Trimming at V came to 5 bases and at J to 2 bases, leaving 5 bases not matched to a gene.

The rearrangement links TRBV5-4 to TRBJ1-1; possible D gene TRBD1, 5 bases. Deletions cut 4 bases from V and 7 bases from J, with 14 bases between. The CDR3 runs 13 residues. Germline values: CDR1 SGHNT, CDR2 YYREEE (reference sequence). The CDR3 DNA sequence: TGTGCCAGCAGCCCTGGGGGGTGGGATGAAGCTTTCTTT. It encodes CASSPGGWDEAFF.

V gene TRBV27 combines with J gene TRBJ2-7; TRBD2 matches 11 bases. The CDR3 is 17 residues long. Trimming removed 6 bases from V and 0 bases from J; junction bases left unmatched: 10. The germline gives CDR1 MNHEY, CDR2 SMNVEV (reference sequence). The CDR3 here is CASSPGLAERSSYEQYF. The CDR3 DNA is TGTGCCAGCAGCCCGGGACTAGCGGAGCGATCCTCCTACGAGCAGTACTTC.

This chain joins TRBV6-1 and TRBJ2-2; D is undetermined. Per the germline V gene, CDR1 is MNHNS and CDR2 is SASEGT. V lost 3 bases and J 6 bases, leaving 14 bases between the germline ends. The CDR3 contains 15 residues. The CDR3 DNA is TGTGCCAGCAGTGACGCTAGGAGTGAAGCCGGGGAGCTGTTTTTT. This encodes CASSDARSEAGELFF.

V is TRBV11-2 and J is TRBJ1-4; 7 bases are a match to TRBD1. There are 17 residues in the CDR3. The trim removed 0 bases at V and 7 bases at J, leaving 11 bases unmatched. Germline V CDR1 and CDR2: SGHAT, FQNNGV. CDR3 loop: CASSLDLNRGPSEKLFF. The CDR3 nucleotides are TGTGCCAGCAGCTTAGACTTAAACAGGGGCCCTTCTGAAAAACTGTTTTTT.

The chain is built from TRBV25-1 and TRBJ2-3; the D is unclear. This CDR3 is 13 amino acids long. Deletions cut 4 bases from V and 3 bases from J, with 8 bases between. CDR1 and CDR2 (germline): MGHDK, SYGVNS. CDR3 in DNA: TGTGCCAGCAGTGCTCCGCTAACAGATACGCAGTATTTT. Translation: CASSAPLTDTQYF.